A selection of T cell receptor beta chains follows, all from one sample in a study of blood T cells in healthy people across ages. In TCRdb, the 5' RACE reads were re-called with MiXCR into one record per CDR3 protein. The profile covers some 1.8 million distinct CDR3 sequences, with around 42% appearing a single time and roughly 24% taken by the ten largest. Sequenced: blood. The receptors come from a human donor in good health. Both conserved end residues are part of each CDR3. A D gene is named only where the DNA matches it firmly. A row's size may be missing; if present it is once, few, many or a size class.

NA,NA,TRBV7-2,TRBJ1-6,TGTGCCAGCAGCTTAGCCTACCATTCACCCCTCCACTTT,CASSLAYHSPLHF
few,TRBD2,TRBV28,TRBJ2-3,TGTGCCAGCAGTTTCGAGCGGGGGGGTGGCACAGATACGCAGTATTTT,CASSFERGGGTDTQYF
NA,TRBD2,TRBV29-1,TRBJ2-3,TGCAGCGTCCGCCAATTACTAGCGAGGACACGGGATACGCAGTATTTT,CSVRQLLARTRDTQYF
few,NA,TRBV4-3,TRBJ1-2,TGCGCCAGCAGCCACGAACCGGGCTTCTATGGCTACACCTTC,CASSHEPGFYGYTF
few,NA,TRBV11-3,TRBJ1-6,TGTGCCAGCAGCCTCGGACTGAATAATTCACCCCTCCACTTT,CASSLGLNNSPLHF
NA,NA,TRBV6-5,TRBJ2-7,TGTGCCAGCAGTATAAGACAGAGTTTTGTCTACGAGCAGTACTTC,CASSIRQSFVYEQYF
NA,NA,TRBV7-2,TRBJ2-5,TGTGCCAGCAGCTTAGGAGCAGGGACAGAGACCCAGTACTTC,CASSLGAGTETQYF
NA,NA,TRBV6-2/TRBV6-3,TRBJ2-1,TGTGCCAGCAGTTATGTAGACAATGAGCAGTTCTTC,CASSYVDNEQFF
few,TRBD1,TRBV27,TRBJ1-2,TGTGCCAGCAGCAAACAGGGGAACTATGGCTACACCTTC,CASSKQGNYGYTF
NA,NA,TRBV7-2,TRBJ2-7,TGTGTCAGCAGCTTAGGTGTGGAGCAGTACTTC,CVSSLGVEQYF
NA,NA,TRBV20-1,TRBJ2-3,TGCAGTGCTAGAGATCTCTGGAGATCGGGGGAAAGCACAGATATGCAGTATTTT,CSARDLWRSGESTDMQYF
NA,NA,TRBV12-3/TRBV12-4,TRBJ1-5,TGTGCCAGCAGTTTAAACCCGGACAGTTATGCGAATCAGCCCCAGCATTTT,CASSLNPDSYANQPQHF